The 3 T cell receptor beta chains below all came from one sample that was sequenced in a study of CD8+ T cells in alopecia areata. Sequencing used cDNA as its template, made by extracting RNA and reverse transcribing it. Libraries were prepared by immunoSEQ multiplex PCR; TCRdb keeps only in-frame clonotypes and omits some of them. The sample carries about 37,000 clones, less than 55% recorded once. Across several patients, CD4+ cells underwent sorting into CD25+CD127- cells. The sample taken for sequencing was CD4+ Tregs sorted from blood. The source is a human donor with alopecia areata.

The chain joins TRBV2 to TRBJ1-4; maybe TRBD1 (5 bases). Germline V gives CDR1 SNHLY, CDR2 FYNNEI. V lost 1 base and J 8 bases, leaving 11 bases between the germline ends. The CDR3 has 14 residues. The CDR3 DNA reads TGTGCCAGCAGTGAAGGGACAAACAGGGAAAAACTGTTTTTT. Its translation: CASSEGTNREKLFF.

This chain connects TRBV6-1 to TRBJ2-7; TRBD2 aligns across 8 bases. V dropped 7 bases and J dropped 4; count of bases not matched to a gene: 3. The CDR3 consists of 12 residues. Germline assignment: CDR1 MNHNS and CDR2 SASEGT. The CDR3 DNA is TGTGCCAGCATGGGCGGGGGGTACGAGCAGTACTTC. Amino acids: CASMGGGYEQYF.

The V and J genes are TRBV2 and TRBJ2-1, with 13 bases lining up with TRBD2. This CDR3 spans 14 amino acids. Germline CDR1 and CDR2: SNHLY and FYNNEI. V lost 6 bases and J lost 9; bases outside the gene matches: 5. The CDR3 DNA follows: TGTGCCAGCAGCGGACTAGCGGGAGAGGGTGAGCAGTTCTTC. Its translation: CASSGLAGEGEQFF.